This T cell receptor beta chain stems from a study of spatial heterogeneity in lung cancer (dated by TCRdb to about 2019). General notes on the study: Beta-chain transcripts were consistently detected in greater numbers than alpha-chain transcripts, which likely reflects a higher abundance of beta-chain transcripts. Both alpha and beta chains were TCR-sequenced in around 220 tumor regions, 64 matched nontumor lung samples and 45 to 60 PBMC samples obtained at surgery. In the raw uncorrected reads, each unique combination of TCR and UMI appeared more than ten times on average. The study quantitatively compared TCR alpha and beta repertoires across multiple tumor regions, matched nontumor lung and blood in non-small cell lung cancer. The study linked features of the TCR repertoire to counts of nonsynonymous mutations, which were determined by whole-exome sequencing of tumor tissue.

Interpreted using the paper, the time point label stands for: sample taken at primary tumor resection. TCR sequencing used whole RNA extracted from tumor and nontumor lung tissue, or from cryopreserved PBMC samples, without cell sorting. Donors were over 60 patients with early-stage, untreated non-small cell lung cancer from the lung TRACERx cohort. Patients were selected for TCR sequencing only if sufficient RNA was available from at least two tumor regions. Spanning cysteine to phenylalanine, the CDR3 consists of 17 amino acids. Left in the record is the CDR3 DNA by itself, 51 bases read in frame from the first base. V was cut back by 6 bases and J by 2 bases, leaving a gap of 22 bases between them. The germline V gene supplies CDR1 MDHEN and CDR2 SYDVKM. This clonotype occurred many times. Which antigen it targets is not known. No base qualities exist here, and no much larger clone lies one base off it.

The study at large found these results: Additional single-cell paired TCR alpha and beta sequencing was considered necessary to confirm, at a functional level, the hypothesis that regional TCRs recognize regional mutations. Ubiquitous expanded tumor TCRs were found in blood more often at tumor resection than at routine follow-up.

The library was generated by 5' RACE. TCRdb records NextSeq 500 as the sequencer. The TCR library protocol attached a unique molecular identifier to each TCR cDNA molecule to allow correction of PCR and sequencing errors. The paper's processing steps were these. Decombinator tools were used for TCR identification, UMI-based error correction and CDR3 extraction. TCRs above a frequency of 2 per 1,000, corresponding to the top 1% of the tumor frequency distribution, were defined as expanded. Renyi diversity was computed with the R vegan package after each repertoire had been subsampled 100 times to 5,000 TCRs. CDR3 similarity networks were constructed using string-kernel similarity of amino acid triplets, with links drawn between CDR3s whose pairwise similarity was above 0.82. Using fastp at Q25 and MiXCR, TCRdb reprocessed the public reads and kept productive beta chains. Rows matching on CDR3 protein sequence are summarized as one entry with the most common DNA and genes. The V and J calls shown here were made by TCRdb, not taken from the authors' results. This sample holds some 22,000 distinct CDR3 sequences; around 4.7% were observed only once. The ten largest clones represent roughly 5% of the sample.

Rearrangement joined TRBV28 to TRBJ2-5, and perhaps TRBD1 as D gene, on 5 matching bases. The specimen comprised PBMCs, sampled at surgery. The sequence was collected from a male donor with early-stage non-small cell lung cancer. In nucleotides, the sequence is TGTGCCAGCAGCCAATACTGGGGCCAGGGTGGACAAGAGACCCAGTACTTC. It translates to CASSQYWGQGGQETQYF.